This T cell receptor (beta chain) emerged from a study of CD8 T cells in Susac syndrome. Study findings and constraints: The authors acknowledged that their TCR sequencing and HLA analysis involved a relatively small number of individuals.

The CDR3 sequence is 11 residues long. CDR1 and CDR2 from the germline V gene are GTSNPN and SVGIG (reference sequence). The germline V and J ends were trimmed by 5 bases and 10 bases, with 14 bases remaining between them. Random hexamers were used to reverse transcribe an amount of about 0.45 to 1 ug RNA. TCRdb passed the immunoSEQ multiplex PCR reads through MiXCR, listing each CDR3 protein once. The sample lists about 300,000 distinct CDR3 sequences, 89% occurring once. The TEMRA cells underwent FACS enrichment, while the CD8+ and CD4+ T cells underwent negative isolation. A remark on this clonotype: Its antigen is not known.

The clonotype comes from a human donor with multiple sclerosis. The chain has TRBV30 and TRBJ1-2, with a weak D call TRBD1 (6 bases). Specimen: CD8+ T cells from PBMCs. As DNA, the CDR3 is TGTGCCTGGGCCTTTCAGGGGACCTACACCTTC. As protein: CAWAFQGTYTF. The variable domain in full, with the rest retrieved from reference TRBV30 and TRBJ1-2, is SQTIHQWPATLVQPVGSPLSLECTVEGTSNPNLYWYRQAAGRGLQLLFYSVGIGQISSEVPQNLSASRPQDRQFILSSKKLLLSDSGFYLCAWAFQGTYTFGSGTRLTVV.